These 32 T cell receptor beta chains were all obtained from the same sample, sequenced in a study of shared clonotypes between healthy human individuals. The table came from immunoSEQ multiplex PCR; TCRdb's copy has only in-frame clones and leaves some out. The sample lists around 1 million clones, around three quarters seen once, with about 1.5% in the top ten. Sequenced input: memory CD4+ T cells sorted from blood. This sample's subset: CD45RA-negative fraction. Every receptor here comes from a man between 18 and 29 years old in good health.

This chain's CDR3 is CASSPPGQGFLGNTIYF. The CDR3 DNA is TGTGCCAGCAGCCCTCCGGGACAGGGATTCTTGGGAAACACCATATATTTT. The chain carries TRBV5-6 and TRBJ1-3; the match to TRBD1 covers 9 bases. Germline V gene sequence: CDR1 SGHDT, CDR2 YYEEEE. V lost 4 bases and J lost 4; bases outside the gene matches: 12. The CDR3 is 17 amino acids.

The chain is built from TRBV30 and TRBJ2-3, with TRBD1 as a possible D gene (5 bases). The CDR3 contains 12 residues. The V gene lost 0 bases and the J gene lost 4 bases, with 5 bases spanning the gap. CDR1 is GTSNPN, CDR2 SVGIG, per germline (reference sequence). CDR3 in amino acids: CAWSVQADTQYF. CDR3 nucleotide sequence: TGTGCCTGGAGTGTACAGGCAGATACGCAGTATTTT.

The sample holds many counts of this clone. The gene calls are TRBV11-2 and TRBJ1-1, with D tentatively TRBD1 (5 bases). The germline CDR1 and CDR2 sequences are SGHAT and FQNNGV. The CDR3 covers 14 residues. V gave up 6 bases and J gave up 4 bases, with 15 bases separating them. In nucleotides, the CDR3 is TGTGCCAGCAGGCTAGACCAGGGAATCACTGAAGCTTTCTTT. It is translated as CASRLDQGITEAFF.

The V and J genes are TRBV19 and TRBJ2-7; unclear D gene. Germline V gene lookup returns CDR1 LNHDA and CDR2 SQIVND (reference sequence). Trimming stripped 5 bases from V and 6 bases from J, with 14 bases between. The CDR3 is 13 residues long. The chain's CDR3 is CASSPRANFEQYF. CDR3 sequence (DNA): TGTGCCAGTAGTCCCCGGGCAAATTTCGAGCAGTACTTC. The variable domain in full, completed from reference TRBV19 and TRBJ2-7, reads DGGITQSPKYLFRKEGQNVTLSCEQNLNHDAMYWYRQDPGQGLRLIYYSQIVNDFQKGDIAEGYSVSREKKESFPLTVTSAQKNPTAFYLCASSPRANFEQYFGPGTRLTVT.

This clone was counted only a few times. The sample has other DNA sequences that encode this CDR3 too. The chain employs TRBV19 and TRBJ2-3; 9 nucleotides agree with TRBD1. Losses at the gene ends were 6 bases for V and 6 bases for J; bases not matched to a gene: 7. This CDR3 is built from 14 residues. Per germline, CDR1 LNHDA and CDR2 SQIVND (reference sequence). The CDR3 sequence is CASRLQGAGDTQYF. Written as DNA, the CDR3 is TGTGCCAGTAGGCTACAGGGGGCGGGGGATACGCAGTATTTT.

The rearrangement uses TRBV6-5 and TRBJ1-2; D is possibly TRBD1 (6 bases). The CDR3 contains 16 residues. Trimming took off 3 bases at V and 7 bases at J, with 21 bases between the two ends. Looked up from germline, CDR1 is MNHEY and CDR2 is SVGAGI. CDR3 in amino acids: CASSYRDTGYLSGYTF. The CDR3 DNA reads as TGTGCCAGCAGTTATCGGGACACGGGGTATCTTAGTGGCTACACCTTC.

The rearrangement joins TRBV29-1 to TRBJ1-3; 7 bases align to TRBD1. After removal of 7 bases from V and 3 bases from J, the junction contained 12 bases not matched to a gene. This CDR3 has 15 amino acids. CDR1 is SQVTM, CDR2 ANQGSEA, per germline. The DNA for the CDR3 is TGCAGCGCCAGAACAGCAACAGGGGATGGAAACACCATATATTTT. Amino acid sequence: CSARTATGDGNTIYF.

There are many counts of this clone. The chain couples TRBV19 to TRBJ1-2; no reliable D call. Trimming cost V 2 bases and J 0 bases, with 4 bases left between them. Germline V lookup: CDR1 LNHDA, CDR2 SQIVND (reference sequence). The CDR3 covers 13 residues. In DNA, the CDR3 is TGTGCCAGTAGTATACAGACTAACTATGGCTACACCTTC. It translates to CASSIQTNYGYTF. Using reference TRBV19 and TRBJ1-2 for the parts outside the CDR3, the full variable domain is DGGITQSPKYLFRKEGQNVTLSCEQNLNHDAMYWYRQDPGQGLRLIYYSQIVNDFQKGDIAEGYSVSREKKESFPLTVTSAQKNPTAFYLCASSIQTNYGYTFGSGTRLTVV.

The genes are TRBV4-1 and TRBJ2-1; the match to TRBD1 covers 12 bases. There are 15 residues in the CDR3. Trimming removed 6 bases from V and 7 bases from J; junction bases left unmatched: 7. CDR1 MGHRA and CDR2 YSYEKL come from the germline V gene. The CDR3 bases are TGCGCCAGCAGGCCCGGGACAGGGGGCTGGAATGAGCAGTTCTTC. Translated: CASRPGTGGWNEQFF.

The rearrangement uses TRBV2 and TRBJ1-2; no clear D gene. V was pared by 7 bases and J by 0 bases, with 9 bases between. This CDR3 spans 13 amino acids. CDR1 is SNHLY and CDR2 is FYNNEI in the germline V gene. The CDR3: CASKVTTNYGYTF. Here the CDR3 DNA reads TGTGCCAGCAAGGTGACAACTAACTATGGCTACACCTTC.

The chain employs TRBV9 and TRBJ2-5; 9 bases align to TRBD1. The CDR3 covers 14 residues. Trimming removed 4 bases from V and 9 bases from J; junction bases left unmatched: 10. Germline V gene sequence: CDR1 SGDLS, CDR2 YYNGEE. The CDR3: CASSHSNRQGAQYF. The CDR3 DNA is TGTGCCAGCAGCCACTCGAATCGACAGGGGGCCCAGTACTTC.

This chain uses TRBV19 with TRBJ1-2, with D possibly matching TRBD1 (5 bases). Germline values: CDR1 LNHDA, CDR2 SQIVND (reference sequence). The CDR3 runs to 11 residues. Trimming pared 6 bases from V and 8 bases from J, leaving 10 bases between. The CDR3 loop reads CASRVRDGYTF. The CDR3 bases are TGTGCCAGTAGGGTCAGGGACGGCTACACCTTC.

The chain uses TRBV7-6 and TRBJ1-4; perhaps TRBD1 as D (5 bases). There are 14 residues in the CDR3. CDR1 SGHVS and CDR2 FNYEAQ come from the germline V gene. V gave up 0 bases and J gave up 7 bases, with 9 bases separating them. The CDR3 reads CASSLAQDGEKLFF. CDR3 coding DNA: TGTGCCAGCAGCTTAGCACAGGACGGTGAAAAACTGTTTTTT.

This clone has just a few counts. The CDR3 spells CASSLTRGASNTGELFF. The CDR3 nucleotides read TGTGCCAGCAGCTTAACCAGAGGCGCCTCGAACACCGGGGAGCTGTTTTTT. V and J are TRBV7-2 and TRBJ2-2; the D is unclear. V lost 2 bases to trimming and J lost 0 bases, with 13 bases between them. Germline loops: CDR1 SGHTA, CDR2 FQGNSA. The CDR3 is 17 residues long. Drawing the rest from reference TRBV7-2 and TRBJ2-2, the complete variable domain is GAGVSQSPSNKVTEKGKDVELRCDPISGHTALYWYRQSLGQGLEFLIYFQGNSAPDKSGLPSDRFSAERTGGSVSTLTIQRTQQEDSAVYLCASSLTRGASNTGELFFGEGSRLTVL.

The rearrangement links TRBV6-5 to TRBJ2-7; D possibly corresponds to TRBD2 (6 bases). V was shortened by 4 bases and J by 3 bases, with 13 bases between the two germline ends. Germline lookup yields CDR1 MNHEY and CDR2 SVGAGI. The CDR3 is 14 residues long. CDR3 sequence: CASSSGSDYYEQYF. The CDR3 nucleotides read TGTGCCAGCAGTTCCGGGAGCGACTACTACGAGCAGTACTTC.

The chain uses TRBV6-1 and TRBJ1-2; D not resolved. This CDR3 has 15 amino acids. Deletions cut 6 bases from V and 0 bases from J, with 14 bases between. CDR1 MNHNS and CDR2 SASEGT come from the germline V gene. The CDR3 reads CASRAAGSPNYGYTF. In DNA, the CDR3 is TGTGCCAGCAGGGCCGCCGGGAGTCCTAACTATGGCTACACCTTC.

The chain uses TRBV15 and TRBJ1-2; D possibly corresponds to TRBD1 (5 bases). Trimming took 3 bases from V and 0 from J, leaving 11 bases between them. This CDR3 is 15 amino acids long. CDR1 LNHNV and CDR2 YYDKDF come from the germline V gene (reference sequence). The CDR3, as DNA: TGTGCCACCAGCAGGACCAGGGAGACTAACTATGGCTACACCTTC. Residues: CATSRTRETNYGYTF. Together with reference TRBV15 and TRBJ1-2, the CDR3 gives the full variable domain: DAMVIQNPRYQVTQFGKPVTLSCSQTLNHNVMYWYQQKSSQAPKLLFHYYDKDFNNEADTPDNFQSRRPNTSFCFLDIRSPGLGDTAMYLCATSRTRETNYGYTFGSGTRLTVV.

The chain links TRBV19 to TRBJ1-1; no clear D gene. Trimming shortened V by 6 bases and J by 0 bases, and 11 bases separated the two germline ends. CDR1 is LNHDA and CDR2 is SQIVND in the germline V gene (reference sequence). The CDR3 runs 14 residues. The CDR3: CASRPRTVNTEAFF. The CDR3 region has the DNA TGTGCCAGTAGGCCAAGGACGGTGAACACTGAAGCTTTCTTT.

The chain employs TRBV19 and TRBJ2-7, with TRBD2 identical over 10 bases. The CDR3 consists of 18 residues. CDR1 is LNHDA and CDR2 is SQIVND in the germline V gene (reference sequence). The trim removed 3 bases at V and 0 bases at J, leaving 11 bases unmatched. The CDR3: CASSISISGGRSSYEQYF. CDR3 nucleotides: TGTGCCAGTAGTATTTCGATTAGCGGGGGGCGAAGCTCCTACGAGCAGTACTTC.

V and J are TRBV6-5 and TRBJ2-6, with D uncertain. V lost 7 bases to trimming and J lost 4 bases, with 11 bases between them. This CDR3 contains 14 residues. Germline CDR1 MNHEY, CDR2 SVGAGI. CDR3 nucleotides: TGTGCCAGCACCGACATAGACGGGGCCAACGTCCTGACTTTC. Its translation: CASTDIDGANVLTF.

The J gene is TRBJ2-7, the V gene TRBV4-1; perhaps TRBD2 as D (5 bases). Trimming removed 2 bases from V and 4 bases from J, with 21 bases in between. This CDR3 comprises 17 residues. Germline V gene lookup returns CDR1 MGHRA and CDR2 YSYEKL. CDR3 DNA: TGCGCCAGCAGCCAAAATGCCTACAGCGGTTTGAAATACGAGCAGTACTTC. It yields the protein CASSQNAYSGLKYEQYF.

This clone has more than one count but fewer than ten. J is TRBJ1-1 and V is TRBV9, with D unclear. Looked up from germline, CDR1 is SGDLS and CDR2 is YYNGEE. The CDR3 is made up of 14 amino acids. V was clipped by 6 bases and J by 1 base, with 13 bases between them. The CDR3, as DNA: TGTGCCAGCACCCCCCATTTGGAGAACACTGAAGCTTTCTTT. It yields the protein CASTPHLENTEAFF.

V gene TRBV2 combines with J gene TRBJ2-6, with TRBD2 matching 7 bases. Germline CDR1 SNHLY, CDR2 FYNNEI. V lost 3 bases to trimming and J lost 2 bases; unmatched junction nucleotides: 4. The CDR3 runs to 16 residues. CDR3 DNA: TGTGCCAGCAGTGACGAAGGGAGGGCTGGGGCCAACGTCCTGACTTTC. It encodes CASSDEGRAGANVLTF.

This clone has only a few counts. The rearrangement uses TRBV6-6 and TRBJ1-1; D is uncertain. CDR1 MNHNY and CDR2 SVGAGI come from the germline V gene (reference sequence). There are 12 residues in the CDR3. V lost 7 bases and J 12 bases, leaving 18 bases between the germline ends. The CDR3: CASKTGPQETFF. CDR3 DNA sequence: TGTGCCAGCAAAACGGGCCCCCAGGAAACTTTCTTT.

This clone occurred many times. The J gene is TRBJ1-1, the V gene TRBV7-2, with D unresolved. The CDR3 runs to 12 residues. Germline V gene sequence: CDR1 SGHTA, CDR2 FQGNSA. Trimming took 2 bases from V and 3 from J, leaving 4 bases between them. The CDR3 spells CASSLSHTEAFF. Written as DNA, the CDR3 is TGTGCCAGCAGCTTATCTCACACTGAAGCTTTCTTT. The full variable domain, rest sourced from reference TRBV7-2 and TRBJ1-1, is GAGVSQSPSNKVTEKGKDVELRCDPISGHTALYWYRQSLGQGLEFLIYFQGNSAPDKSGLPSDRFSAERTGGSVSTLTIQRTQQEDSAVYLCASSLSHTEAFFGQGTRLTVV.

The rearrangement joins TRBV21-1 to TRBJ2-3; TRBD2, the D gene given by the table, was not confirmed from the DNA. TRBV21-1 is marked as a pseudogene. The CDR3 has 15 amino acids. The CDR3 loop is CASRRELASTDTQYF. In nucleotides, the CDR3 is TGTGCCAGCAGACGGGAACTAGCGAGCACAGATACGCAGTATTTT.

The chain links TRBV25-1 to TRBJ2-1; TRBD2 matches 7 bases. The CDR3 has 15 amino acids. Germline CDR1 MGHDK, CDR2 SYGVNS. Losses at the gene ends were 4 bases for V and 9 bases for J; bases not matched to a gene: 12. CDR3 DNA sequence: TGTGCCAGCAGTGCGTCTGGGGGAGGGCCCCGTGAGCAGTTCTTC. It translates to CASSASGGGPREQFF.

The V and J genes are TRBV19 and TRBJ2-5, with 9 bases identical to TRBD1. The J segment lost 5 bases and the V segment lost 1 base, leaving 11 bases of the junction unmatched. The germline V gene has CDR1 LNHDA and CDR2 SQIVND (reference sequence). The CDR3 is 17 residues long. The CDR3 DNA reads as TGTGCCAGTAGTATAGGCCGACAGGGGGGTGTCCGGGAGACCCAGTACTTC. It is translated as CASSIGRQGGVRETQYF.

The chain couples TRBV6-1 to TRBJ2-3; 11 bases fit TRBD2. V dropped 8 bases and J dropped 9; count of bases not matched to a gene: 7. This CDR3 region has 13 residues. CDR1 and CDR2 from the germline V gene are MNHNS and SASEGT. CDR3 bases: TGTGCCAGCGAACTAGCGGGGGTAAGCACGCAGTATTTT. Translating gives CASELAGVSTQYF.

The chain carries TRBV4-3 and TRBJ2-1, with no clear D. The CDR3 extends over 14 amino acids. Between the trimmed V and J ends, which lost 0 bases and 11 bases, there was a span of 14 bases. The germline V gene encodes CDR1 LGHNA and CDR2 YSLEER. The CDR3 is CASSQDIGPEKQFF. CDR3 in DNA: TGCGCCAGCAGCCAAGATATCGGTCCCGAGAAGCAGTTCTTC.

The V gene is TRBV5-1, the J gene TRBJ1-2; the D is unclear. Germline V lookup: CDR1 SGHRS, CDR2 YFSETQ. V was clipped by 0 bases and J by 8 bases, with 11 bases between them. The CDR3 spans 13 residues. The CDR3 nucleotides read TGCGCCAGCAGCTTGGACGGGATTCTAGGCTACACCTTC. It is translated as CASSLDGILGYTF.

There are a few counts of this clone. This chain connects TRBV5-1 to TRBJ2-2, with 9 positions matching TRBD2. CDR1 is SGHRS, CDR2 YFSETQ, per germline. This CDR3 is 18 amino acids long. Trimming removed 4 bases from V and 5 bases from J; junction bases left unmatched: 15. The DNA of the CDR3 is TGCGCCAGCAGCCCTCCCCCCAACGCGGGACTAGCTACCGGGGAGCTGTTTTTT. Translating gives CASSPPPNAGLATGELFF.